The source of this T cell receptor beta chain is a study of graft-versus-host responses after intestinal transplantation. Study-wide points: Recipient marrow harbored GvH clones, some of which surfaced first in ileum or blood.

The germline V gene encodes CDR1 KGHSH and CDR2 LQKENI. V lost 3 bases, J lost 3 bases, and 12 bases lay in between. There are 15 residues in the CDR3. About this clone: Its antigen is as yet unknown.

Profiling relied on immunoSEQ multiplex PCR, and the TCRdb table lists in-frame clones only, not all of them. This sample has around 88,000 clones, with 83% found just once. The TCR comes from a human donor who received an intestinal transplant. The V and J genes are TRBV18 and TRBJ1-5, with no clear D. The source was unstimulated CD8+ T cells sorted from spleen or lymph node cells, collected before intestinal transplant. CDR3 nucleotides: TGTGCCAGCTCACCCGCCGGACTCAACAATCAGCCCCAGCATTTT. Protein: CASSPAGLNNQPQHF. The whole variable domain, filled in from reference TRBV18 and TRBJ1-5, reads NAGVMQNPRHLVRRRGQEARLRCSPMKGHSHVYWYRQLPEEGLKFMVYLQKENIIDESGMPKERFSAEFPKEGPSILRIQQVVRGDSAAYFCASSPAGLNNQPQHFGDGTRLSIL.